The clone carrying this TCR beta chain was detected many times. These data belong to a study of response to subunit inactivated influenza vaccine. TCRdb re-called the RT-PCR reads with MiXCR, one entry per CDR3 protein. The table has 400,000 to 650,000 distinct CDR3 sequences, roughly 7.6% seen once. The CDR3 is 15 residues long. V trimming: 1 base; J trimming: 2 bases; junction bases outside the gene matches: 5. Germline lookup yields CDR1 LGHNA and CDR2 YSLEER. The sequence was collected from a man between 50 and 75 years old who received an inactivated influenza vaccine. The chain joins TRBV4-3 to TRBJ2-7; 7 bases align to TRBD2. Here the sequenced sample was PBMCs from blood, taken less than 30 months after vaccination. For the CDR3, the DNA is TGCGCCAGCAGCCAAGGAAGGGGAGGGCCCTACGAGCAGTACTTC. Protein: CASSQGRGGPYEQYF.